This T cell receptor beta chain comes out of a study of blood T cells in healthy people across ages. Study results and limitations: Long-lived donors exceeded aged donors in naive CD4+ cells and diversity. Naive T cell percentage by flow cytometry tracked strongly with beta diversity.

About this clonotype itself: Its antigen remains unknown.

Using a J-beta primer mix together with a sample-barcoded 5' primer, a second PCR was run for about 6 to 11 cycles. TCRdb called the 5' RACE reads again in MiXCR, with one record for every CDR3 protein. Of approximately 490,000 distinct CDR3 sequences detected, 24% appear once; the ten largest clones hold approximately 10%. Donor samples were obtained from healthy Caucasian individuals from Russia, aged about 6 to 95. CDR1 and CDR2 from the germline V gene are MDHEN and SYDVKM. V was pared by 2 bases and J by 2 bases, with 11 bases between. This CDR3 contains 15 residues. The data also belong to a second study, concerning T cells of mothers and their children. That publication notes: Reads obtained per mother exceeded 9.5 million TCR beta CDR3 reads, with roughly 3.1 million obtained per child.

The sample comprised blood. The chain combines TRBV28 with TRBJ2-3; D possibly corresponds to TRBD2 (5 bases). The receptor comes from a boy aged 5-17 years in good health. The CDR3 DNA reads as TGTGCCAGCAGTTTAGAGGGCAGATACACAGATACGCAGTATTTT. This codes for CASSLEGRYTDTQYF.